Listed below are T cell receptor beta chains from one sample, sequenced in a study of blood T cell repertoires in COVID-19. Method: immunoSEQ multiplex PCR; TCRdb's copy keeps in-frame clones and lacks some. The data contain roughly 240,000 clones, approximately 85% of them singletons. The sample comprised peripheral blood. The receptor source for this set is a man in his fifties with COVID-19, enrolled during active disease. The CDR3 runs from the conserved cysteine through the conserved F or W. Fields, in order: D gene, V gene, clone size, J gene, CDR3 protein, CDR3 DNA. D genes are given only for firm matches. Clone size, where shown, is once, few, many, or a class for clones that have expanded.

D gene: TRBD2; V gene: TRBV5-1; clone size: .; J gene: TRBJ2-5; CDR3 protein: CASSLVLSGGEETQYF; CDR3 DNA: TGCGCCAGCAGCTTGGTTCTTAGCGGGGGGGAAGAGACCCAGTACTTC
D gene: .; V gene: TRBV7-8; clone size: .; J gene: TRBJ1-5; CDR3 protein: CASSRTGYTSNQPQHF; CDR3 DNA: TGTGCCAGCAGCCGGACGGGGTACACGAGCAATCAGCCCCAGCATTTT
D gene: .; V gene: TRBV14; clone size: .; J gene: TRBJ1-2; CDR3 protein: CASIRGRGDRYTF; CDR3 DNA: TGTGCCAGCATCCGGGGGAGGGGGGACCGCTACACCTTC
D gene: .; V gene: TRBV5-4; clone size: .; J gene: TRBJ2-7; CDR3 protein: CASSLKGTTYEQYF; CDR3 DNA: TGTGCCAGCAGCCTAAAGGGGACAACCTACGAGCAGTACTTC
D gene: .; V gene: TRBV2; clone size: .; J gene: TRBJ2-1; CDR3 protein: CASRATREDEQFF; CDR3 DNA: TGTGCCAGCAGGGCAACCAGGGAGGATGAGCAGTTCTTC
D gene: TRBD2; V gene: TRBV5-1; clone size: .; J gene: TRBJ2-5; CDR3 protein: CASSLRGLAGNQETQYF; CDR3 DNA: TGCGCCAGCAGCTTGAGGGGACTAGCGGGGAACCAAGAGACCCAGTACTTC
D gene: TRBD1; V gene: TRBV10-2; clone size: .; J gene: TRBJ1-6; CDR3 protein: CASMWGQGASPLHF; CDR3 DNA: TGCGCCAGCATGTGGGGACAGGGGGCGTCACCCCTCCACTTT
D gene: TRBD1; V gene: TRBV13; clone size: once; J gene: TRBJ2-7; CDR3 protein: CASSLYDRGELYEQYF; CDR3 DNA: TGTGCCAGCAGCTTGTACGACAGGGGAGAGCTCTACGAGCAGTACTTC
D gene: .; V gene: TRBV14; clone size: .; J gene: TRBJ2-5; CDR3 protein: CASSQLAEEGETQYF; CDR3 DNA: TGTGCCAGCAGCCAACTAGCAGAGGAAGGGGAGACCCAGTACTTC
D gene: .; V gene: TRBV11-2; clone size: .; J gene: TRBJ1-4; CDR3 protein: CASSSQGNRTNEKLFF; CDR3 DNA: TGTGCCAGCAGCTCACAGGGAAATCGAACTAATGAAAAACTGTTTTTT
D gene: TRBD2; V gene: TRBV5-4; clone size: once; J gene: TRBJ2-3; CDR3 protein: CASSQKLAGGRDTQYF; CDR3 DNA: TGTGCCAGCAGCCAGAAGCTAGCGGGGGGGAGAGATACGCAGTATTTT
D gene: .; V gene: TRBV6-5; clone size: .; J gene: TRBJ2-7; CDR3 protein: CASSISGSPAYEQYF; CDR3 DNA: TGTGCCAGCAGTATTAGCGGATCCCCAGCCTACGAGCAGTACTTC
D gene: TRBD1; V gene: TRBV5-1; clone size: .; J gene: TRBJ2-2; CDR3 protein: CASSKDRGSGELFF; CDR3 DNA: TGCGCCAGCAGCAAGGACAGGGGAAGCGGGGAGCTGTTTTTT
D gene: .; V gene: TRBV23-1; clone size: .; J gene: TRBJ2-2; CDR3 protein: CASSQSSGNPGELFF; CDR3 DNA: TGCGCCAGCAGTCAATCTTCAGGGAACCCCGGGGAGCTGTTTTTT
D gene: TRBD2; V gene: TRBV27; clone size: .; J gene: TRBJ2-1; CDR3 protein: CASGRGGRYNEQFF; CDR3 DNA: TGTGCCAGCGGGCGGGGGGGACGTTACAATGAGCAGTTCTTC
D gene: TRBD1; V gene: TRBV6-5; clone size: .; J gene: TRBJ1-1; CDR3 protein: CASSSIDRVDTEAFF; CDR3 DNA: TGTGCCAGCAGTTCTATCGACAGGGTAGACACTGAAGCTTTCTTT
D gene: .; V gene: TRBV19; clone size: .; J gene: TRBJ2-3; CDR3 protein: CASSQGTSTDTQYF; CDR3 DNA: TGTGCCAGTAGTCAGGGAACTAGCACAGATACGCAGTATTTT
D gene: TRBD1; V gene: TRBV10-2; clone size: once; J gene: TRBJ2-1; CDR3 protein: CASSEFRGTGSNEQFF; CDR3 DNA: TGCGCCAGCAGTGAGTTTAGGGGGACAGGGAGCAATGAGCAGTTCTTC
D gene: .; V gene: TRBV7-8; clone size: .; J gene: TRBJ1-1; CDR3 protein: CASSPRTGIMNTEAFF; CDR3 DNA: TGTGCCAGCAGCCCCCGGACGGGGATTATGAACACTGAAGCTTTCTTT
D gene: TRBD1; V gene: TRBV5-1; clone size: .; J gene: TRBJ2-7; CDR3 protein: CASSSGQGGNEQYF; CDR3 DNA: TGCGCCAGCAGCTCGGGACAGGGAGGCAACGAGCAGTACTTC
D gene: .; V gene: TRBV6-1; clone size: .; J gene: TRBJ1-3; CDR3 protein: CASSEMGARNTIYF; CDR3 DNA: TGTGCCAGCAGTGAAATGGGAGCCCGAAACACCATATATTTT
D gene: TRBD2; V gene: TRBV10-1; clone size: .; J gene: TRBJ2-2; CDR3 protein: CATETSGGGELFF; CDR3 DNA: TGCGCCACCGAGACTAGCGGGGGAGGGGAGCTGTTTTTT
D gene: TRBD2; V gene: TRBV7-6; clone size: .; J gene: TRBJ2-7; CDR3 protein: CASSVLPIAGGLYEQYF; CDR3 DNA: TGTGCCAGCAGCGTCTTACCCATAGCGGGGGGGCTCTACGAGCAGTACTTC
D gene: .; V gene: TRBV30; clone size: .; J gene: TRBJ1-5; CDR3 protein: CAWSVQGNQPQHF; CDR3 DNA: TGTGCCTGGAGTGTACAGGGCAATCAGCCCCAGCATTTT
D gene: .; V gene: TRBV6-1; clone size: .; J gene: TRBJ1-2; CDR3 protein: CASSEGQPRYGYTF; CDR3 DNA: TGTGCCAGCAGTGAAGGACAACCCAGATATGGCTACACCTTC
D gene: TRBD1; V gene: TRBV7-3; clone size: .; J gene: TRBJ2-2; CDR3 protein: CASSRGTGAGELFF; CDR3 DNA: TGTGCCAGCAGCAGAGGGACAGGGGCCGGGGAGCTGTTTTTT
D gene: TRBD1; V gene: TRBV18; clone size: .; J gene: TRBJ2-5; CDR3 protein: CASSPSFGQGEETQYF; CDR3 DNA: TGTGCCAGCTCACCATCTTTCGGACAGGGGGAAGAGACCCAGTACTTC
D gene: .; V gene: TRBV15; clone size: .; J gene: TRBJ2-7; CDR3 protein: CAPGQTSSYEQYF; CDR3 DNA: TGTGCCCCCGGACAGACCAGCTCCTACGAGCAGTACTTC
D gene: TRBD2; V gene: TRBV11-3; clone size: .; J gene: TRBJ2-1; CDR3 protein: CASSLVAGVNEQFF; CDR3 DNA: TGTGCCAGCAGCTTAGTAGCGGGGGTCAATGAGCAGTTCTTC
D gene: .; V gene: TRBV27; clone size: .; J gene: TRBJ1-2; CDR3 protein: CASSLREGGGYTF; CDR3 DNA: TGTGCCAGCAGTTTAAGGGAGGGCGGGGGCTACACCTTC
D gene: .; V gene: TRBV2; clone size: .; J gene: TRBJ2-3; CDR3 protein: CASGNREPRDTQYF; CDR3 DNA: TGTGCCAGCGGAAACCGGGAGCCTCGAGATACGCAGTATTTT
D gene: .; V gene: TRBV6-2/TRBV6-3; clone size: .; J gene: TRBJ1-2; CDR3 protein: CASSREGTNYGYTF; CDR3 DNA: TGTGCCAGCAGCCGGGAAGGGACAAACTATGGCTACACCTTC
D gene: TRBD1; V gene: TRBV6-6; clone size: many; J gene: TRBJ1-2; CDR3 protein: CASRTDRANYGYTF; CDR3 DNA: TGTGCCAGCAGAACCGACAGGGCCAACTATGGCTACACCTTC
D gene: TRBD1; V gene: TRBV6-5; clone size: .; J gene: TRBJ2-5; CDR3 protein: CATYGQGETQYF; CDR3 DNA: TGTGCCACATACGGACAGGGAGAGACCCAGTACTTC
D gene: .; V gene: TRBV4-1; clone size: .; J gene: TRBJ1-1; CDR3 protein: CASSQDRQGNTEAFF; CDR3 DNA: TGCGCCAGCAGCCAAGATCGGCAGGGGAACACTGAAGCTTTCTTT
D gene: .; V gene: TRBV4-1; clone size: few; J gene: TRBJ2-1; CDR3 protein: CASSDIRTSSSYNEQFF; CDR3 DNA: TGCGCCAGCAGCGACATACGGACTTCAAGCTCCTACAATGAGCAGTTCTTC
D gene: .; V gene: TRBV2; clone size: once; J gene: TRBJ2-7; CDR3 protein: CASSEWHYEQYF; CDR3 DNA: TGTGCCAGCAGTGAATGGCACTACGAGCAGTACTTC
D gene: TRBD1; V gene: TRBV13; clone size: .; J gene: TRBJ1-2; CDR3 protein: CASSQRTGGFNYGYTF; CDR3 DNA: TGTGCCAGCAGCCAAAGGACAGGGGGTTTTAACTATGGCTACACCTTC
D gene: TRBD2; V gene: TRBV6-6; clone size: .; J gene: TRBJ2-2; CDR3 protein: CASRRLAGDNTGELFF; CDR3 DNA: TGTGCCAGCAGGAGACTAGCGGGGGATAACACCGGGGAGCTGTTTTTT
D gene: .; V gene: TRBV19; clone size: .; J gene: TRBJ1-1; CDR3 protein: CASSTRPGYNTEAFF; CDR3 DNA: TGTGCCAGTAGTACCCGGCCAGGTTATAACACTGAAGCTTTCTTT
D gene: .; V gene: TRBV4-3; clone size: once; J gene: TRBJ2-1; CDR3 protein: CASSQDLTTTYYNEQFF; CDR3 DNA: TGCGCCAGCAGCCAAGATCTGACTACCACCTACTACAATGAGCAGTTCTTC
D gene: TRBD1; V gene: TRBV3-1/TRBV3-2; clone size: few; J gene: TRBJ2-7; CDR3 protein: CASSGRQGAEQYF; CDR3 DNA: TGTGCCAGCAGCGGAAGACAGGGCGCCGAGCAGTACTTC
D gene: .; V gene: TRBV10-3; clone size: .; J gene: TRBJ2-3; CDR3 protein: CAISLAEVDTQYF; CDR3 DNA: TGTGCCATCAGCCTCGCCGAGGTTGATACGCAGTATTTT
D gene: .; V gene: TRBV5-1; clone size: .; J gene: TRBJ2-1; CDR3 protein: CASSSKLPYNEQFF; CDR3 DNA: TGCGCCAGCAGCTCTAAATTACCCTACAATGAGCAGTTCTTC
D gene: TRBD1; V gene: TRBV7-9; clone size: .; J gene: TRBJ1-4; CDR3 protein: CASSLGQGWEKLFF; CDR3 DNA: TGTGCCAGCAGCTTAGGACAGGGCTGGGAAAAACTGTTTTTT
D gene: TRBD1; V gene: TRBV9; clone size: .; J gene: TRBJ1-6; CDR3 protein: CASSYRGLNSPLHF; CDR3 DNA: TGTGCCAGCAGTTACAGGGGGCTTAATTCACCCCTCCACTTT
D gene: .; V gene: TRBV5-1; clone size: .; J gene: TRBJ1-3; CDR3 protein: CASSSQDSGNTIYF; CDR3 DNA: TGCGCCAGCAGCTCTCAGGACTCTGGAAACACCATATATTTT
D gene: TRBD1; V gene: TRBV10-2; clone size: .; J gene: TRBJ2-2; CDR3 protein: CASSRDRGPYTGELFF; CDR3 DNA: TGCGCCAGCAGTAGGGACAGGGGGCCTTACACCGGGGAGCTGTTTTTT
D gene: .; V gene: TRBV2; clone size: .; J gene: TRBJ1-1; CDR3 protein: CASGYRMNTEAFF; CDR3 DNA: TGTGCCAGCGGATACAGGATGAACACTGAAGCTTTCTTT
D gene: TRBD1; V gene: TRBV6-6; clone size: once; J gene: TRBJ2-1; CDR3 protein: CASRDSSYNEQFF; CDR3 DNA: TGTGCCAGCCGGGACAGCTCCTACAATGAGCAGTTCTTC
D gene: .; V gene: TRBV20-1; clone size: .; J gene: TRBJ2-7; CDR3 protein: CSASGAYEQYF; CDR3 DNA: TGCAGTGCTAGCGGGGCCTACGAGCAGTACTTC
D gene: .; V gene: TRBV6-4; clone size: .; J gene: TRBJ1-6; CDR3 protein: CASSVQGGSPLHF; CDR3 DNA: TGTGCCAGCAGTGTACAGGGTGGTTCACCCCTCCACTTT
D gene: TRBD2; V gene: TRBV15; clone size: .; J gene: TRBJ2-3; CDR3 protein: CATSREAGGNTQYF; CDR3 DNA: TGTGCCACCAGCAGAGAAGCGGGGGGGAATACGCAGTATTTT
D gene: .; V gene: TRBV7-8; clone size: .; J gene: TRBJ2-1; CDR3 protein: CASSAVRGSVGNEQFF; CDR3 DNA: TGTGCCAGCAGCGCAGTCCGAGGGTCAGTCGGGAATGAGCAGTTCTTC
D gene: TRBD1; V gene: TRBV7-9; clone size: .; J gene: TRBJ1-4; CDR3 protein: CASSLDRVSNEKLFF; CDR3 DNA: TGTGCCAGCAGCCTGGACAGGGTGTCTAATGAAAAACTGTTTTTT
D gene: .; V gene: TRBV5-4; clone size: .; J gene: TRBJ2-7; CDR3 protein: CASSLETGASYEQYF; CDR3 DNA: TGTGCCAGCAGCTTGGAGACAGGTGCCTCCTACGAGCAGTACTTC